Detailed here is one T cell receptor (beta chain). Its specificity is not known. This sample stems from a study of T cell repertoires in cytomegalovirus infection. Study details: Matching HLA type and CMV infection were both indicated by public TCR beta signatures. The study, taken as a whole, reports: HLA-C-restricted, CMV-specific TCR beta clonotypes were dominant ex vivo. Cumulative frequency (of public TCR beta family members) identified carriers of CMV plus the relevant HLA.

The CDR3 extends over 16 amino acids. In germline, CDR1 is SGDLS, CDR2 YYNGEE. Trimming took off 4 bases at V and 5 bases at J, with 21 bases between the two ends. TCRdb called the reads again in MiXCR, with one record for every CDR3 protein. The repertoire includes around 770,000 distinct CDR3 sequences, 25% to 30% of them detected once, and around 13% sits in the top ten. The J gene is TRBJ2-5, the V gene TRBV9; D ambiguous. The sequence was collected from a human donor in good health (CMV status not recorded). Some clones in this sample may be carry-over from other donors' samples. This material consisted of cultured CD8+ T cells from PBMCs, taken from culture after CMV antigen stimulation. CDR3 sequence: CASSPYLDVDGETQYF. The CDR3 DNA reads TGTGCCAGCAGCCCTTACTTAGACGTAGATGGGGAGACCCAGTACTTC.